Presented here are 3 T cell receptor beta chains from one specimen sequenced in a study of blood T cell repertoires in COVID-19. Profiling relied on immunoSEQ multiplex PCR, and the TCRdb table lists in-frame clones only, not all of them. The table includes 150,000 to 200,000 clones, 86% detected once. Sequencing was performed on peripheral blood. These TCRs come from a woman older than 75 in a cohort sampled during active or convalescent COVID-19.

The gene calls are TRBV27 and TRBJ1-1; 7 nucleotides match TRBD1. After removal of 7 bases from V and 1 base from J, the junction contained 6 bases not matched to a gene. Germline CDR1 reads MNHEY; CDR2 reads SMNVEV (reference sequence). There are 14 residues in the CDR3. The CDR3 coding sequence is TGTGCCAGCACCCCCAACAGGGGGAACACTGAAGCTTTCTTT. This translates into CASTPNRGNTEAFF.

Here the CDR3 DNA reads TGTGCCAGCAGTTTATACAGGGTGGGCAATCAGCCCCAGCATTTT. Its translation: CASSLYRVGNQPQHF. The chain employs TRBV28 and TRBJ1-5; D perhaps matches TRBD1 (6 bases). Trimming left V 1 base short and J 2 bases short, with 9 bases between. The V gene's germline CDR1 is MDHEN and CDR2 SYDVKM. The CDR3 runs 15 residues.

CDR3 sequence: CASSTRTGLISGANVLTF. The DNA for the CDR3 is TGTGCCAGTAGTACGCGGACAGGACTAATCTCTGGGGCCAACGTCCTGACTTTC. The V call is TRBV19, the J call TRBJ2-6, with D possibly TRBD1 on 7 matching bases. The CDR3 is 18 residues long. Trimming left V 4 bases short and J 0 bases short, with 16 bases between. Per the germline V gene, CDR1 is LNHDA and CDR2 is SQIVND (reference sequence).